This T cell receptor beta chain is from a study of T cell responses to AZD1222 COVID-19 vaccine. Libraries were prepared by immunoSEQ multiplex PCR; TCRdb keeps only in-frame clonotypes and omits some of them. The sample carries about 150,000 clones, over 75% recorded once. As for this clone: The antigen remains undetermined.

Per germline, CDR1 MDHEN and CDR2 SYDVKM. V was clipped by 7 bases and J by 4 bases; unmatched bases: 18. This CDR3 comprises 18 residues. General study points: Spike was spanned by vaccine-associated CD4 TCRs, which were dominant at 160-218 and 743-854.

Source: peripheral blood, taken on day 0 of AZD1222 vaccination. The chain carries TRBV28 and TRBJ2-7; 11 bases are a match to TRBD2. The origin of this receptor is an adult in good health. The CDR3 protein is CASTGVGLAGGTFYEQYF. In DNA, the CDR3 is TGTGCCAGCACCGGCGTAGGCCTAGCGGGAGGAACGTTTTACGAGCAGTACTTC.